This TCR beta chain comes out of a study of vaccination and CD4 T cells after COVID-19. Study information: Stimulation of cells relied on overlapping spike peptides derived from SARS-CoV-2, HCoV-NL63, HCoV-OC43 and HCoV-229E.

About this clonotype: Its antigen is unknown.

V lost 4 bases to trimming and J lost 14 bases, with 9 bases between them. CDR1 MNHEY and CDR2 SVGAGI come from the germline V gene. This CDR3 has 10 amino acids. Treatment denoted: approximately nine-day PBMC culture with coronavirus spike peptide pools or control peptides (ViraFEST assay). CD4+ T cells that had been cultured provided DNA sequenced with the Oncomine TCR Beta short-read assay. Investigators isolated genomic DNA from cultured CD4+ T cells. Each CDR3 protein gets one entry after TCRdb re-called the PCR reads with MiXCR. The data contain about 20,000 distinct CDR3 sequences, 35% to 50% of them seen just once; the ten biggest clones take up 7% to 9.5%. Whole-study findings and limits: Among convalescent patients, a median about 83% of reactive clones emerged only after vaccination.

The source was CD4+ T cells from blood, cultured in vitro, collected after SARS-CoV-2 vaccination. The V and J genes are TRBV6-5 and TRBJ2-1; unclear D gene. This receptor was obtained from a human donor who had recovered from COVID-19. The DNA of the CDR3 is TGTGCCAGCAGTTCCGAGGAAGAGTTCTTC. Translated, it gives CASSSEEEFF.